This TCR beta chain was documented in a study of cytotoxic CD8 clonotypes in ibrutinib-treated CLL. Whole-study context: Patients attained 25 or so partial and 2 complete responses; at median about 74 months, about 15 remained remitted while about twelve progressed. Study-wide results and limits: Under treatment, the uncommon public clonotypes either contracted or remained stable.

A remark on this clone: Its antigen remains unknown.

The V gene's germline CDR1 is SGHRS and CDR2 YFSETQ. J gave up 8 bases and V 3 bases, and 3 bases lay outside the gene matches. The CDR3 is made up of 14 amino acids. Produced via immunoSEQ multiplex PCR; TCRdb's table is partial and in-frame only. The sample yields 160,000 or so clones, around 84% seen once. The chain combines TRBV5-1 with TRBJ2-1; 12 bases align to TRBD2. The sequencing here drew on PBMCs, taken after 12 months of ibrutinib treatment. The TCR comes from a human donor with chronic lymphocytic leukemia. The CDR3 spells CASSSGTSGYEQFF. CDR3 coding DNA: TGCGCCAGCAGCTCCGGGACTAGCGGGTATGAGCAGTTCTTC.